The rows below give T cell receptor beta chains drawn from one sample of a study of OX40 agonist ivuxolimab in advanced cancers. Profiling relied on immunoSEQ multiplex PCR, and the TCRdb table lists in-frame clones only, not all of them. Of 66,000 or so clones in the sample, less than 85% were seen once. The specimen was CD4+ or CD8+ T cells sorted from blood, collected in a trial of the OX40 agonist ivuxolimab. These TCRs come from an adult with an advanced solid tumor such as melanoma, head and neck, liver or kidney cancer. Both conserved end residues are part of each CDR3. Each record gives: CDR3 DNA, CDR3 protein, V gene, D gene, clone size, J gene. A D gene is named only where the DNA matches it firmly. The size entry is marked missing in some rows and otherwise reads once, few, many or a size class.

TGTGCCAGCAGTGAAGGACCGAACACTGAAGCTTTCTTT CASSEGPNTEAFF TRBV2 . few TRBJ1-1
TGTGCCAGCAGCCTGAGCTCCTACAATGAGCAGTTCTTC CASSLSSYNEQFF TRBV7-2 . . TRBJ2-1
TGTGCCATCTCACCAGGCGACCAATTAGCCAAAAACATTCAGTACTTC CAISPGDQLAKNIQYF TRBV10-3 . . TRBJ2-4
TGTGCCAGCAGTGAGACAGGGGGCTATGGCTACACCTTC CASSETGGYGYTF TRBV2 TRBD1 . TRBJ1-2
TGCGCCCTCCAAATTTGGGGCTCCTACGAGCAGTACTTC CALQIWGSYEQYF TRBV5-1 . . TRBJ2-7
TGCAGTGCTCCTTACTGGGGCGAGCAGTACTTC CSAPYWGEQYF TRBV20-1 . once TRBJ2-7
TGTGCCAGCAGCGTAGCTCAGGAACAGGGGGAAGTCAATCAGCCCCAGCATTTT CASSVAQEQGEVNQPQHF TRBV9 TRBD1 . TRBJ1-5
TGTGCTAGTGGTTCACCGACAGGTGAAGCTTTCTTT CASGSPTGEAFF TRBV12-5 . . TRBJ1-1
TGTGCCTGGAACTGGGACAGGGAAGGGGATACGCAGTATTTT CAWNWDREGDTQYF TRBV30 TRBD1 . TRBJ2-3
TGTGCCAGCAGCGTGGGGCAGCCGCCCTTATCCTACGAGCAGTACTTC CASSVGQPPLSYEQYF TRBV9 . . TRBJ2-7
TGTGCCAGCAGTTTAAGCTACCAAGAGACCCAGTACTTC CASSLSYQETQYF TRBV28 . . TRBJ2-5
TGCGCCAGCAGCTTTAGCGGGGGCCTCAAAGCAGATACGCAGTATTTT CASSFSGGLKADTQYF TRBV5-1 TRBD2 . TRBJ2-3
TGTGCCTGGAGTCAGTGGGGGGCCAAAAACATTCAGTACTTC CAWSQWGAKNIQYF TRBV30 . . TRBJ2-4
TGTGCCAGCAGACCGGGACTCCCATCCTACAATGAGCAGTTCTTC CASRPGLPSYNEQFF TRBV2 . . TRBJ2-1
TGTGCCAGTAGTATAGGAGGGGGAAGTGGGCAGGCCCAGCATTTT CASSIGGGSGQAQHF TRBV19 . . TRBJ1-5
TGTGCCAGTAGTATCCCGGGACTAGACCCCGAGCAGTACTTC CASSIPGLDPEQYF TRBV19 TRBD2 . TRBJ2-7
TGTGCCATCAGCCCGACAGGGGGCGGCAATCAGCCCCAGCATTTT CAISPTGGGNQPQHF TRBV10-3 TRBD1 . TRBJ1-5
TGTGCCAGCAGCGAGGGGACCCCACGGTATGGCTACACCTTC CASSEGTPRYGYTF TRBV27 . . TRBJ1-2
TGTGCCAGCAGTTTATCTTGGTTGACAGATACGCAGTATTTT CASSLSWLTDTQYF TRBV27 . . TRBJ2-3
TGTGCCAGCAGCGTAGGGGAGGTTAGCACTGAAGCTTTCTTT CASSVGEVSTEAFF TRBV9 . . TRBJ1-1
TGTGCCAGCAGTGAACAAGGGGGGTTGGAAAAACTGTTTTTT CASSEQGGLEKLFF TRBV6-1 . . TRBJ1-4
TGCAGCGTGAGTCGGCGGGACATCACAGATACGCAGTATTTT CSVSRRDITDTQYF TRBV29-1 . . TRBJ2-3
TGTGCCAGCAGCTTGACGTGTCTTTTTGTTCGGTGGTGGCTCCAAGAGACCCAGTACTTC CASSLTCLFVRWWLQETQYF TRBV11-3 . . TRBJ2-5
TGTGCCAGCTCACCAGGGGAACATCCTACCACAGATACGCAGTATTTT CASSPGEHPTTDTQYF TRBV18 . . TRBJ2-3
TGTGCCAGCAGCTTAGGACCGGCGGGAGATACGCAGTATTTT CASSLGPAGDTQYF TRBV11-3 . . TRBJ2-3
TGTGCCTGGAGTACCGGGAGCACCGGGGAGCTGTTTTTT CAWSTGSTGELFF TRBV30 . few TRBJ2-2
TGTGCCAGCAGCCAAGATAAGGGCTCCTACAATGAGCAGTTCTTC CASSQDKGSYNEQFF TRBV14 . once TRBJ2-1
TGTGCCAGCAGTAAAGCAGGGGGCGCGAACACTGAAGCTTTCTTT CASSKAGGANTEAFF TRBV7-9 TRBD1 . TRBJ1-1
TGTGCCAGTAGTGGCCCTAGCGGGATTAACAATGAGCAGTTCTTC CASSGPSGINNEQFF TRBV19 TRBD2 . TRBJ2-1
TGTGCCAGTAGTCCTTACGCCGGGACTCGCTCCTACGAGCAGTACTTC CASSPYAGTRSYEQYF TRBV19 . . TRBJ2-7
TGTGCCAGCAGCAGGGACCGTGATAATGAAAAACTGTTTTTT CASSRDRDNEKLFF TRBV11-1 . . TRBJ1-4
TGTGCCAGCAGCTCGGGGGCCCACGGCTACACCTTC CASSSGAHGYTF TRBV6-6 . . TRBJ1-2
TGTGCCAGCAGTTTGACGGGACAGTTCAATCAGCCCCAGCATTTT CASSLTGQFNQPQHF TRBV28 TRBD1 . TRBJ1-5
TGTGCCAGCAGCTTATCGGTAGGGGTCGCCTCACCCCTCCACTTT CASSLSVGVASPLHF TRBV7-2 . . TRBJ1-6
TGTGCCAGCAGTCCGACTAGCGGTTCGGCAGATACGCAGTATTTT CASSPTSGSADTQYF TRBV2 TRBD2 . TRBJ2-3
TGCGCCAGCAGTACTGTGGGAGGACAGACCGGGGAGCTGTTTTTT CASSTVGGQTGELFF TRBV5-1 . . TRBJ2-2
TGTGCCAGCAGGGAGGGCGGAACGAGAAGCACTGAAGCTTTCTTT CASREGGTRSTEAFF TRBV19 . . TRBJ1-1
TGTGCCAGCAGCCAAGTCCCCGGGACAGGTTCCGAGCAGTACTTC CASSQVPGTGSEQYF TRBV14 TRBD1 . TRBJ2-7
TGTGCCAGCAGCTTAGAGGCCCCAGGCGGGGAGCTGTTTTTT CASSLEAPGGELFF TRBV11-2 . . TRBJ2-2
TGTGCCAGCTCACCTACCACAGGGGGCAGCTACGAGCAGTACTTC CASSPTTGGSYEQYF TRBV18 TRBD1 . TRBJ2-7
TGTGCCTGGAGTGGGGACAGAACTAATGAAAAACTGTTTTTT CAWSGDRTNEKLFF TRBV30 TRBD1 . TRBJ1-4
TGTGCCAGCAGCTTAGAACGGATAATCACCGGGGAGCTGTTTTTT CASSLERIITGELFF TRBV7-9 . . TRBJ2-2
TGTGCCAGCAGTGAATACGGGATCGGGGCGGAGACCCAGTACTTC CASSEYGIGAETQYF TRBV6-1 . . TRBJ2-5
TGTGCCATCAGTGAGTCCCAGGGGGGCACTCTGGCAAACACCATATATTTT CAISESQGGTLANTIYF TRBV10-3 TRBD1 . TRBJ1-3
TGTGCCTGGAGTTGGCGACAGCAGTCCGGGGAGCTGTTTTTT CAWSWRQQSGELFF TRBV30 . . TRBJ2-2
TGTGCCAGCTCACCTGGACAGGTCAATCAGCCCCAGCATTTT CASSPGQVNQPQHF TRBV18 TRBD1 . TRBJ1-5
TGTGCCAGCAGCGTAGGCAGGGAAGTTAATGGGGAGCTGTTTTTT CASSVGREVNGELFF TRBV9 . . TRBJ2-2
TGTGCCAGCAGCCAGCTTATGGGCCATACGCAGTATTTT CASSQLMGHTQYF TRBV14 . . TRBJ2-3
TGTGCCAGCAGCCGGAGATCTCTTGAAAACAATGAGCAGTTCTTC CASSRRSLENNEQFF TRBV9 . . TRBJ2-1
TGTGCCAGCCGACAGGGGCCCTCTAGCACAGATACGCAGTATTTT CASRQGPSSTDTQYF TRBV19 TRBD1 . TRBJ2-3
TGTGCCAGCAGCTCCCGGCCCGACGGTTTT CASSSRPDGF TRBV9 . few TRBJ1-1
TGCGCCAGCAGCACTATAGCGGGAAACACCGGGGAGCTGTTTTTT CASSTIAGNTGELFF TRBV5-1 TRBD2 . TRBJ2-2
TGCGCCAGCAGACGTTGGGGAGAACTAGCCTATGGCTACACCTTC CASRRWGELAYGYTF TRBV5-1 . . TRBJ1-2
TGTGCCAGCTCCCGGAACATCTTACAGACTAGCGGGAGGTACAATGAGCAGTTCTTC CASSRNILQTSGRYNEQFF TRBV18 TRBD2 . TRBJ2-1
TGTGCCAGCACCGACGGGACCAGTTGGGCGCAGTATTTT CASTDGTSWAQYF TRBV19 . . TRBJ2-3
TGTGCCAGCAGGTCCTCTGGGGCCAACGTCCTGACTTTC CASRSSGANVLTF TRBV7-9 . . TRBJ2-6
TGTGCCAGCAGCTCATTAGGGGGCGGGCGGGATGAGCAGTTCTTC CASSSLGGGRDEQFF TRBV11-1 TRBD1 . TRBJ2-1
TGTGCCAGTAGTATAGGGACGGAGGGATATGGCTACACCTTC CASSIGTEGYGYTF TRBV19 . . TRBJ1-2
TGCGCCAGCAGCTTGCAGGGGGCTGGAAACACCATATATTTT CASSLQGAGNTIYF TRBV5-1 TRBD1 . TRBJ1-3
TGCGCCAGCAGCTTGGGACAGGGGGTCCCCGGGGAGCTGTTTTTT CASSLGQGVPGELFF TRBV5-1 TRBD1 . TRBJ2-2